This TCR beta chain appears in the sequencing data of a study of cytomegalovirus exposure and HLA in healthy donors (dated by TCRdb to the late 2010s). General notes on the study: An earlier analysis of a few hundred of the donors reported approximately 280 Gb of sequence data and roughly 120 million unique TCR beta sequences obtained from approximately 180 million T cells. The aim of the study was to test whether cataloging public T cell receptors could identify signatures of past pathogen exposure. Genome-wide SNP genotypes for about three fifths of the 666 donors were used in a later genetic analysis, which treated that subset as a discovery cohort. Four to six DR-DQ haplotypes were handled as single units for association and clustering because linkage in the cohort was strong. To predict cytomegalovirus infection status, the study brought together high-throughput TCR immunosequencing, statistical association of individual TCRs with disease status, and machine learning. Donor age, sex, ethnicity and CMV serostatus were compiled alongside the repertoire data. Among several hundred genotyped donors of the cohort, an average of approximately 220,000 unique TCR beta nucleotide sequences was sequenced per donor, of which about 18% were non-productive. Of the roughly 420 genotyped donors, 65% to 90% were placed in the genetic ancestry cluster associated with self-reported Caucasian donors. An earlier analysis of about 620 of the donors applied high-throughput TCR beta sequencing to assess whether each TCR beta V gene segment acted as functional or pseudogenic. Using immunosequencing, the study profiled T cell repertoires from 550 to 750 subjects and related those repertoires to cytomegalovirus serostatus. In a later analysis, previously published TCR beta repertoires from 600 to 850 donors were re-analyzed and high-resolution HLA genotyping was added so that TCR occurrence patterns could be studied. Besides the first cohort of 666 subjects, a separate validation cohort made up of roughly 120 different subjects was used. Every discovery cohort repertoire had been produced on one sequencing platform. Both class I and class II loci were covered by HLA typing, at four-digit resolution. Roughly 300 gigabases of sequencing data and 70 million to 100 million unique TCR sequences made up an early release that covered nearly 650 HLA-typed donors. Rather than drawing on any new phenotypic data, the later analysis identified candidate immune exposures from TCR beta sequences and the way those sequences occurred across donors. Typing coverage differed by locus: A, B, C, DRB1 and DQB1 were typed in roughly 620-630 donors, DQA1 in 500 to 550, DPA1 in around 610, and DPB1 in just under 490.

The CDR3 covers 14 residues, taking in both the cysteine and the phenylalanine. Just CDR3 DNA is preserved here, 42 bases in frame from base 1. V is shortened by 2 bases, J by 6 bases, and the region joining them spans 10 bases. From a lookup of the germline V gene (reference sequence), CDR1 and CDR2 are MNHNY and SVGAGI. For this clone: This clone's antigen is unknown. No clone much larger than this one lies a single base away; base qualities are absent.

The cohort comprised 710 or so healthy bone marrow donors. At the time of sampling, every cohort member was nominally healthy, though immune exposures that went unrecorded were likely present. The donor tested CMV seronegative, placing the donor among the 300 to 400 seronegative members of the cohort. A peripheral blood sample was collected from each donor, and TCR beta sequencing was performed on peripheral blood mononuclear cells. The Qiagen DNeasy Blood Extraction Kit was used to extract genomic DNA from the blood cell samples. The method behind the library was the immunoSEQ multiplex PCR assay. The multiplex PCR relied on a mix of 60 forward primers for TCR Vbeta segments and 13 reverse primers for TCR Jbeta segments. The CDR3 region of rearranged TCR beta genes was amplified from genomic DNA by a multiplex PCR assay. The amplified TCR beta libraries were sequenced on the Illumina HiSeq System as 87-base-pair reads. Turning to the authors' computational methods: A later analysis counted about 82 million unique TCR beta chains across the 650 to 700 repertoires, and roughly 10 million of these chains were shared by at least two donors. Raw reads were error-corrected and collapsed into unique sequences with a nearest-neighbor algorithm that merged closely related sequences to remove PCR and sequencing errors. CDR3 sequences were aligned to IMGT reference sequences to assign V, D and J gene segments. For a sequence to be retained, a match of at least six nucleotides was required to both a V gene segment and a J gene segment. Rearrangements were classified as productive when the CDR3 lacked stop codons and remained in frame with V and J, and all other rearrangements were classified as non-productive. Following IMGT convention, CDR3 was defined as the stretch from the second conserved V-encoded cysteine up to the conserved J-encoded phenylalanine. The earlier analysis of 587 of the donors excluded sequences that lacked an unambiguous match to a single V gene segment. An earlier analysis of 500 to 600 of the donors classified V segments as functional when productive rearrangements were above 56.7% and as segregating when the standard deviation between donors was above 5%. To diagnose cytomegalovirus status from the catalog of TCR beta chain sequences, a statistical classification framework was built. In a later analysis, V and J genes were assigned by comparing TCR nucleotide sequences against IMGT/GENE-DB human TR gene sequences. The TCRdist pipeline was used in a later analysis to assign CDR3 sequences and most-parsimonious VDJ recombination scenarios. A later analysis defined each TCR beta chain by its CDR3 amino acid sequence plus V-gene family, and excluded reads lacking a unique V-gene family. To address suspected cross-contamination and a sequencing artifact, a later analysis removed around 600 highly shared, low-generation-probability nucleotide sequences. A later analysis calculated a clonal expansion index for each public chain from normalized within-repertoire ranks of inferred template counts. A later analysis computed generation probabilities with a VDJ recombination model fitted to out-of-frame rearrangements, and checked the results against IGoR. In a later analysis, hypergeometric tests were used to score TCR-TCR, TCR-HLA and TCR-CMV co-occurrence, with a repertoire-size bias correction applied to TCR pairs. In a later analysis, false discovery rates were estimated by permuting HLA or CMV assignments 20 times. In a later analysis, co-occurring TCRs were grouped using DBSCAN, and TCRdist sequence similarity was added for clustering within HLA-allele-positive subsets. Co-occurrence clustering excluded repertoires with fewer than 30,000 or more than 120,000 public chains, plus five with anomalous nucleotide sharing. Entries here come from immuneACCESS through TCRdb and include only in-frame sequences with V and J called. Some clones fail to appear in such tables; in the studies checked, an unresolved V gene covers under half of the shortfall, and the cause of the remainder is unknown. The V and J calls and the clone size are those of that table, but D and trimming were determined from the DNA. The sample table records 150,000 to 250,000 clones; about 79% of these occur just once. The top ten clones comprise 0.098% of the sample.

Beyond this particular receptor, the publication reports: Because some donors lacked HLA typing at each locus, the association tests relied only on the typed subset. The study gave a list of roughly 150 TCR beta chains associated with cytomegalovirus. This cohort had only TCR beta chains sequenced, and the lack of alpha or paired-chain data limited which features could be detected. Linkage disequilibrium might explain the correlated functional status among segregating V segments, but an unknown experimental factor could not be ruled out. Roughly uniform sequencing depth across donors was assumed in presence/absence analyses, although this assumption may not hold. A later analysis found that HLA-associated TCR beta chains were more clonally expanded and had lower generation probabilities than equally common non-associated chains. Some IMGT-functional V segments, including TRBV6-2 and TRBV6-3, could not be told apart with the 87-base-pair reads, so those segments were excluded. Because counts were too low, more than 15 rarely observed V segments, including chromosome 9 orphons, were excluded from the earlier analysis of around 590 of the donors. A further reported finding was that TCR beta sequences accurately predicted the HLA-A and HLA-B alleles for most subjects in the first cohort. It was suggested by the authors that the approach could potentially be generalized to other disease states and immunological phenotypes. The classifier was reported to diagnose cytomegalovirus status with high specificity and sensitivity in both the original and validation cohorts. A later analysis associated 16,951 TCR beta sequences with specific HLA alleles at a false discovery rate of 0.05. In a later analysis, several top co-occurrence clusters were reported to appear linked to parvovirus B19, influenza, CMV and Epstein-Barr virus. In a later genetic analysis, a missense DCLRE1C variant was associated with V-gene and J-gene trimming of TCR beta chains, and the association was replicated in an independent cohort. Immune exposure information for the cohort was limited to CMV serostatus. In a later analysis, the rate of TCR association differed among HLA loci, with DRB1 alleles having the most associated TCRs and HLA-C alleles having the fewest. Most CMV-associated TCR beta chains appeared to be HLA-restricted in a later analysis, and the HLA associations seemed to be driven largely by CMV exposure. Compared with the approximately 670-donor mean, donors in an Asian-associated ancestry cluster had fewer N-insertions in productive TCRs, according to a later genetic analysis. The sequencing pipeline was judged likely to have produced a cluster of highly shared sequence variants as a technical artifact. Assigning TCR associations to individual alleles was difficult when HLA alleles, especially DR and DQ, strongly co-occurred. Most TCR sequences were seen in very few donors, while some public TCRs were found in many individuals. A few of the identified cytomegalovirus-associated TCR beta chains were confirmed in vitro to be specific for cytomegalovirus antigens. An earlier analysis of roughly 570 of the donors showed that most TCR beta V segments appeared in productive rearrangements either about 87% or about 30% of the time, which broadly matched IMGT annotations.

The chain is encoded by TRBV6-6 joined to TRBJ2-2, with a tentative D gene TRBD1 over 6 matching bases. The origin of this receptor is a boy aged 2 to 10 in good health and CMV-seronegative. The sample consisted of PBMCs. The nucleotides are TGTGCCAGCAGTTACCCCCACAGGGCCGGGGAGCTGTTTTTT. Protein translation: CASSYPHRAGELFF.